These 2 T cell receptor beta chains were all obtained from the same sample, sequenced in a study of cytomegalovirus exposure and HLA in healthy donors. 60 Vbeta and 13 Jbeta primers were used in PCR. TCRdb's copy holds only in-frame clones and misses some; the assay was immunoSEQ multiplex PCR. This sample has about 70,000 clones; 55% to 65% occur once, and the top ten carry roughly 2.8%. Sequencing was carried out using PBMCs. The receptor set was obtained from a man aged 25-45 years in good health and CMV-seronegative.

The V and J genes are TRBV15 and TRBJ2-2; possible D gene TRBD2, 5 bases. The CDR3 extends over 15 amino acids. From germline, CDR1 is LNHNV and CDR2 YYDKDF (reference sequence). Trimming removed 3 bases at V and 6 bases at J, with 14 bases between. CDR3 region: CATSSLGLAPGELFF. CDR3 nucleotides: TGTGCCACCAGCAGCTTAGGTCTAGCCCCCGGGGAGCTGTTTTTT.

This chain connects TRBV11-2 to TRBJ2-3; D is perhaps TRBD1 (6 bases). The V gene lost 3 bases and the J gene lost 5 bases, with 12 bases spanning the gap. Germline V gene sequence: CDR1 SGHAT, CDR2 FQNNGV. The CDR3 contains 14 residues. Written as DNA, the CDR3 is TGTGCCAGCAGCTTGTGGGGGCTTGGAGATACGCAGTATTTT. Protein product: CASSLWGLGDTQYF.